The T cell receptor beta chain described here comes from a study of human thymus T cells. Findings and caveats of the study: Related research has reported that thymic repertoires overlap highly among unrelated individuals.

Germline V gives CDR1 LNHNV, CDR2 YYDKDF (reference sequence). Germline trimming cut 2 bases from V and 2 bases from J; bases unmatched to any gene: 6. The CDR3 runs 17 residues. Here immunoSEQ multiplex PCR was the method, and the copy in TCRdb shows in-frame clones only, minus some. The table shows under 150,000 clones, with around 94% occurring only once. On this clone: Its antigen is currently unknown.

Resections removed during corrective heart surgery provided the thymus tissue used. The sample donors, healthy Finnish infants, were having corrective surgery for congenital heart defects. Sequencing used thymus tissue. This TCR derives from a boy under two years old with a congenital heart defect but otherwise immunologically healthy. The chain carries TRBV15 and TRBJ2-3, with TRBD2 matching over 11 bases. The CDR3 nucleotides are TGTGCCACCAGCAGAAAAAGTAGCGGGGGGGTCACAGATACGCAGTATTTT. Translating gives CATSRKSSGGVTDTQYF.